This entry concerns a single T cell receptor beta chain. Its antigen is undetermined. The source of the sample is a study of shared clonotypes between healthy human individuals. Assay used: immunoSEQ multiplex PCR; TCRdb lists only in-frame clones, some missing. The sample lists around 2,000,000 clones; about 92% were seen once. The study's findings and limits: Around 5.4% of naive CD4 clonotypes were common to four donors.

Germline lookup yields CDR1 KGHSY and CDR2 FQNENV. The CDR3 is made up of 16 amino acids. With V trimmed by 2 bases and J by 4 bases, 7 bases remained unmatched. The naive CD8 population came from CD45RO-negative cells selected for CCR7, without terminally differentiated effector memory CD45RA+ cells. Adults of Caucasian background living in Nashville, Tennessee made up all donors. The chain carries TRBV16 and TRBJ1-1; 10 bases align to TRBD1. The material sequenced was naive CD8+ T cells from PBMCs. The TCR originated in a man younger than 35 in good health. Some clones in this sample may be carry-over from other donors' samples. The CDR3, as DNA: TGTGCCAGCAGCCAAGTGACAGGGGGCGCGAGCACTGAAGCTTTCTTT. As protein: CASSQVTGGASTEAFF.